These T cell receptor beta chains were read from a single sample in a study of blood T cells in healthy people across ages. TCRdb used MiXCR to reprocess the 5' RACE reads, holding one entry per CDR3 protein. The table records 550,000 to 650,000 distinct CDR3 sequences, roughly a quarter of them present only once. These records were also assigned to another study, of T cells of mothers and their children.

Source material: blood. The receptors derive from a boy aged 2 to 10 in good health. Each CDR3 is given with its conserved first and last residue. The D gene is left open where the match is weak. A clone size is listed for some rows: how often the clone was seen (once, few, many), or a class if it is expanded.

D gene,J gene,V gene,clone size,CDR3 protein,CDR3 DNA
TRBD2,TRBJ2-1,TRBV7-2,few,CASSLSGGVYNEQFF,TGTGCCAGCAGCCTCAGCGGGGGGGTTTACAATGAGCAGTTCTTC
-,TRBJ2-4,TRBV27,-,CASSLTVKNIQYF,TGTGCCAGCAGTTTGACAGTTAAAAACATTCAGTACTTC
TRBD1,TRBJ2-5,TRBV6-5,-,CASSGQGQGRETQYF,TGTGCCAGCAGTGGTCAAGGACAGGGGCGGGAGACCCAGTACTTC
TRBD1,TRBJ2-7,TRBV5-1,-,CASSLKYDRGLTYEQYF,TGCGCCAGCAGCTTAAAATATGACAGGGGGTTGACCTACGAGCAGTACTTC
TRBD2,TRBJ2-3,TRBV5-1,-,CASSWARLADTDTQYF,TGCGCCAGCAGCTGGGCAAGACTAGCGGACACAGATACGCAGTATTTT
TRBD2,TRBJ2-7,TRBV20-1,-,CSARDSRGSNHEQYF,TGCAGTGCTAGAGATTCTCGCGGGAGTAACCACGAGCAGTACTTC
TRBD2,TRBJ2-5,TRBV6-5,-,CASSRAGGTQETQYF,TGTGCCAGCAGTAGAGCGGGGGGAACCCAAGAGACTCAGTACTTC
-,TRBJ2-2,TRBV19,-,CASRTDPNTGELFF,TGTGCCAGTAGAACGGATCCTAACACCGGGGAGCTGTTTTTT
-,TRBJ2-3,TRBV6-4,few,CASSESPGGTDTQYF,TGTGCCAGCAGTGAGTCTCCCGGCGGCACAGATACGCAGTATTTT
TRBD2,TRBJ2-1,TRBV12-3/TRBV12-4,-,CANAASPGLAGGWSYNEQFF,TGTGCCAACGCCGCCAGCCCGGGACTAGCGGGGGGTTGGTCCTACAATGAGCAGTTCTTC
-,TRBJ1-5,TRBV4-1,-,CASSQRVGQGGQPQHF,TGCGCCAGCAGCCAAAGGGTGGGCCAGGGCGGACAGCCCCAGCATTTT
TRBD1,TRBJ2-7,TRBV6-1,few,CASSPVGRGLYEQYF,TGTGCCAGCAGCCCGGTTGGCAGGGGGCTTTACGAGCAGTACTTC
-,TRBJ2-5,TRBV12-3/TRBV12-4,few,CASSFGMETQYF,TGTGCCAGCAGTTTCGGGATGGAGACCCAGTACTTC
-,TRBJ1-2,TRBV7-9,-,CASTKGHYGYTF,TGTGCCAGCACTAAGGGGCACTATGGCTACACCTTC
TRBD2,TRBJ2-2,TRBV15,few,CATSRKAGNTGELFF,TGTGCCACCAGCAGAAAAGCGGGAAACACCGGGGAGCTGTTTTTT
-,TRBJ2-5,TRBV11-2,-,CASSPPGPRPGQETQYF,TGTGCCAGCAGCCCACCGGGCCCTCGCCCGGGCCAAGAGACCCAGTACTTC
-,TRBJ2-2,TRBV20-1,-,CSARDWDKRTGELFF,TGCAGTGCTAGAGATTGGGACAAACGCACCGGGGAGCTGTTTTTT
TRBD1,TRBJ2-5,TRBV29-1,-,CSVERGQGASLQETQYF,TGCAGCGTTGAAAGGGGACAGGGGGCATCGTTACAAGAGACCCAGTACTTC
-,TRBJ2-3,TRBV9,-,CASSVEAGPGTDTQYF,TGTGCCAGCAGCGTAGAAGCCGGCCCCGGCACAGATACGCAGTATTTT
-,TRBJ1-2,TRBV2,-,CASNSGWDGYTF,TGTGCCAGCAATTCAGGGTGGGATGGCTACACCTTC
-,TRBJ2-7,TRBV29-1,-,CSVVGGDLDGYEQYF,TGCAGCGTTGTGGGCGGTGACCTGGATGGCTACGAGCAGTACTTC
TRBD2,TRBJ2-1,TRBV4-3,once,CASSQGGGSPRQFF,TGCGCCAGCAGCCAAGGGGGAGGGTCCCCCAGGCAGTTCTTC
-,TRBJ2-5,TRBV13,few,CASSLQGSEETQYF,TGTGCCAGCAGCTTACAGGGGAGTGAGGAGACCCAGTACTTC
-,TRBJ2-5,TRBV2,-,CASSELSNQETQYF,TGTGCCAGCAGTGAACTCAGTAATCAAGAGACCCAGTACTTC
TRBD2,TRBJ2-1,TRBV20-1,few,CSARGSGTSGGGEQFF,TGCAGTGCTAGAGGGAGCGGGACTAGCGGGGGGGGTGAGCAGTTCTTC
-,TRBJ2-7,TRBV4-1,-,CASSQGSGIDEQYF,TGCGCCAGCAGCCAGGGCAGTGGAATCGACGAGCAGTACTTC
-,TRBJ2-5,TRBV27,-,CASSLMESSQETQYF,TGTGCCAGCAGTTTAATGGAATCTTCCCAAGAGACCCAGTACTTC
-,TRBJ2-7,TRBV12-3/TRBV12-4,few,CASRASARSYEQYF,TGTGCCAGCAGGGCCTCGGCTCGCTCCTACGAGCAGTACTTC
-,TRBJ2-5,TRBV9,-,CASSASVGQETQYF,TGTGCCAGCAGCGCGTCGGTCGGTCAAGAGACCCAGTACTTC
TRBD2,TRBJ2-5,TRBV10-2,-,CASSEFLAGGGETQYF,TGCGCCAGCAGTGAATTCCTAGCGGGAGGAGGAGAGACCCAGTACTTC
TRBD1,TRBJ2-3,TRBV10-3,-,CAISAGQGFTDTQYF,TGTGCCATCAGTGCAGGACAGGGGTTCACAGATACGCAGTATTTT
TRBD2,TRBJ2-2,TRBV13,-,CASSLISSGKDTGELFF,TGTGCCAGCAGCTTAATCTCTAGCGGGAAGGACACCGGGGAGCTGTTTTTT
TRBD1,TRBJ1-2,TRBV28,-,CASSLSPDRGYGYTF,TGTGCCAGCAGTTTATCTCCGGACAGGGGCTATGGCTACACCTTC
-,TRBJ1-2,TRBV25-1,few,CASSEGEGQTYGYTF,TGTGCCAGCAGTGAAGGGGAGGGACAAACCTATGGCTACACCTTC
TRBD1,TRBJ2-2,TRBV7-2,few,CASTRQGSTGELFF,TGTGCCAGCACTCGACAGGGCAGCACCGGGGAGCTGTTTTTT
-,TRBJ2-6,TRBV13,-,CASSFPGASGANVLTF,TGTGCCAGCAGCTTCCCCGGGGCCTCTGGGGCCAACGTCCTGACTTTC
TRBD1,TRBJ2-7,TRBV7-9,few,CASSTTQDRGNEQYF,TGTGCCAGCAGCACCACACAGGACAGGGGCAACGAGCAGTACTTC
-,TRBJ2-7,TRBV6-6,many,CASSYLNRDEQYF,TGTGCCAGCAGTTACTTGAACAGGGACGAGCAGTACTTC
TRBD2,TRBJ2-7,TRBV30,-,CALSSGGFYEQYF,TGTGCCTTGTCTAGCGGGGGGTTCTACGAGCAGTACTTC
TRBD1,TRBJ1-6,TRBV5-1,-,CASSAGQGQHSPLHF,TGCGCCAGCAGCGCCGGACAGGGTCAACATTCACCCCTCCACTTT
TRBD1,TRBJ1-5,TRBV12-3/TRBV12-4,-,CASSLAGGPNQPQHF,TGTGCCAGCAGTTTGGCAGGGGGCCCCAATCAGCCCCAGCATTTT
-,TRBJ1-2,TRBV30,-,CAVSETGYGYTF,TGTGCCGTATCGGAGACGGGCTATGGCTACACCTTC
-,TRBJ2-3,TRBV14,-,CASSLSARITDTQYF,TGTGCCAGCAGCCTTTCAGCGAGAATAACAGATACGCAGTATTTT
-,TRBJ1-3,TRBV11-2,few,CASSSQGSGNTIYF,TGTGCCAGCAGCTCACAGGGATCTGGAAACACCATATATTTT
TRBD2,TRBJ2-7,TRBV7-9,-,CASSLGTGGFSGEQYF,TGTGCCAGCAGCTTGGGAACGGGGGGTTTTTCAGGCGAGCAGTACTTC
-,TRBJ1-1,TRBV29-1,few,CSVVGRLNTEAFF,TGCAGCGTTGTAGGACGGCTGAACACTGAAGCTTTCTTT
-,TRBJ2-2,TRBV7-9,few,CASSGFGNGELFF,TGTGCCAGCAGCGGTTTCGGGAATGGGGAGCTGTTTTTT
-,TRBJ2-7,TRBV5-6,few,CASSSPEGPGYEQYF,TGTGCCAGCAGCTCCCCCGAAGGTCCCGGGTACGAGCAGTACTTC